These T cell receptor beta chains were read from a single sample in a study of blood T cell repertoires in COVID-19. Clones were sequenced by immunoSEQ multiplex PCR, and TCRdb holds only the in-frame ones, with some missing. The data hold roughly 92,000 clones, with around 90% observed a single time. Sequencing used peripheral blood. The receptor source for this set is an elderly woman with active or convalescent COVID-19. The CDR3 runs from the conserved cysteine through the conserved F or W. The D gene is left open where the match is weak.

d_gene: NA
v_gene: TRBV5-4
CDR3aa: CASSPGVGGGETQYF

d_gene: TRBD1
v_gene: TRBV28
CDR3aa: CASGLGTGGWYEQYF

d_gene: NA
v_gene: TRBV12-3/TRBV12-4
CDR3aa: CASRKQGNYGYTF

d_gene: NA
v_gene: TRBV5-4
CDR3aa: CASSSRTGTGELFF

d_gene: NA
v_gene: TRBV7-9
CDR3aa: CASSLGPDNSPLHF

d_gene: TRBD1
v_gene: TRBV27
CDR3aa: CASSLQGGTGVRTGELFF

d_gene: TRBD1
v_gene: TRBV29-1
CDR3aa: CSVDLGTGGMNTEAFF

d_gene: TRBD2
v_gene: TRBV4-3
CDR3aa: CASSQEVTSGYTGELFF

d_gene: NA
v_gene: TRBV5-4
CDR3aa: CASSLGKDLANEKLFF

d_gene: TRBD1
v_gene: TRBV19
CDR3aa: CASSRTGVTGELFF

d_gene: NA
v_gene: TRBV5-1
CDR3aa: CASSQGTDSNQPQHF

d_gene: TRBD1
v_gene: TRBV11-3
CDR3aa: CASSLRGAGQGARETQYF

d_gene: NA
v_gene: TRBV29-1
CDR3aa: CSVLAGRTDYGYTF

d_gene: NA
v_gene: TRBV28
CDR3aa: CASSLSTAQNIQYF

d_gene: TRBD2
v_gene: TRBV19
CDR3aa: CASSPLAGASTDTQYF

d_gene: NA
v_gene: TRBV6-6
CDR3aa: CASRDATSSYEQYF

d_gene: NA
v_gene: TRBV27
CDR3aa: CASRLQGMRSEAFF

d_gene: TRBD1
v_gene: TRBV5-1
CDR3aa: CASSLAGTGYNNEQFF

d_gene: TRBD2
v_gene: TRBV7-2
CDR3aa: CASSLGGSGGMETQYF

d_gene: NA
v_gene: TRBV2
CDR3aa: CASSELAVNTGELFF

d_gene: TRBD1
v_gene: TRBV5-1
CDR3aa: CASSLWGQGSTDTQYF

d_gene: NA
v_gene: TRBV28
CDR3aa: CASSPETGMNTEAFF

d_gene: NA
v_gene: TRBV5-5
CDR3aa: CASSLSRDNTEAFF

d_gene: TRBD1
v_gene: TRBV3-1/TRBV3-2
CDR3aa: CASSLRQGGEKLFF

d_gene: NA
v_gene: TRBV6-5
CDR3aa: CASRVADTQYF

d_gene: NA
v_gene: TRBV5-1
CDR3aa: CASSLAAGNTEAFF

d_gene: NA
v_gene: TRBV4-2
CDR3aa: CASSQEDSQNQPQHF

d_gene: NA
v_gene: TRBV6-5
CDR3aa: CISGQNYGYTF

d_gene: NA
v_gene: TRBV30
CDR3aa: CAWSVLRGASLETQYF

d_gene: TRBD2
v_gene: TRBV5-1
CDR3aa: CASRDLAGPQETQYF

d_gene: TRBD1
v_gene: TRBV24-1
CDR3aa: CATGTDYQETQYF

d_gene: NA
v_gene: TRBV28
CDR3aa: CASREGVYGYTF

d_gene: NA
v_gene: TRBV6-2/TRBV6-3
CDR3aa: CASSYSLANTEAFF

d_gene: NA
v_gene: TRBV7-2
CDR3aa: CASRSTGGRGEQYF

d_gene: NA
v_gene: TRBV7-2
CDR3aa: CASSWGPKDTQYF

d_gene: NA
v_gene: TRBV28
CDR3aa: CASSLPPSYGYTF

d_gene: NA
v_gene: TRBV19
CDR3aa: CASTRRLESIKGYTF

d_gene: NA
v_gene: TRBV6-5
CDR3aa: CASSREGRGTEAFF

d_gene: TRBD1
v_gene: TRBV12-5
CDR3aa: CASGSKKGAGNEKLFF

d_gene: TRBD1
v_gene: TRBV9
CDR3aa: CASSAGQELDEKLFF

d_gene: NA
v_gene: TRBV10-2
CDR3aa: CASMRPGSVGEQFF

d_gene: TRBD1
v_gene: TRBV9
CDR3aa: CASSVLRTGGEAFF

d_gene: TRBD2
v_gene: TRBV7-2
CDR3aa: CASSSRTSSVEQYF

d_gene: NA
v_gene: TRBV14
CDR3aa: CASSQESVWGVEQYF

d_gene: NA
v_gene: TRBV7-2
CDR3aa: CASSPYLRVSYNEQFF

d_gene: NA
v_gene: TRBV27
CDR3aa: CASSFLSGTPGQQYF

d_gene: NA
v_gene: TRBV6-2/TRBV6-3
CDR3aa: CASSYGSTGLHF

d_gene: NA
v_gene: TRBV27
CDR3aa: CASSFRQVNSPLHF

d_gene: TRBD1
v_gene: TRBV7-7
CDR3aa: CASRGTANTGELFF

d_gene: NA
v_gene: TRBV29-1
CDR3aa: CSVVLSGGQPQHF

d_gene: NA
v_gene: TRBV11-2
CDR3aa: CASSLDPRTEKGFSNTEAFF

d_gene: NA
v_gene: TRBV12-5
CDR3aa: CASGLVGRGGYGYTF

d_gene: NA
v_gene: TRBV7-2
CDR3aa: CASSLWAGLALANEQFF